This TCR beta chain was captured by sequencing in a study of T cells in Graves' hyperthyroidism and ophthalmopathy. Broader study findings: In the analysis, a 13 V-J model separated ophthalmopathy from stable hyperthyroidism. Blood also contained most expanded thyroid clonotypes above 0.001.

Criteria for exclusion of patients were uncontrolled infection, other autoimmune disease, pregnancy or lactation. Each diagnosis was grounded in clinical symptoms, serum thyroxine and TRAb, thyroid ultrasound, and orbital computed tomography. Between the trimmed V and J ends, which lost 4 bases and 5 bases, there was a span of 17 bases. This CDR3 contains 15 residues. Germline V gives CDR1 SEHNR, CDR2 FQNEAQ (reference sequence). TCR beta CDR3 sequences were amplified from RNA transcripts. The HTBI primer set served for first-round RT-PCR of the TCR CDR3. TCRdb ran MiXCR on the multiplex PCR reads and lists one entry per CDR3 protein. The sample yields some 360,000 distinct CDR3 sequences, roughly 13% seen once. Comment on this clonotype: The target antigen is unknown.

The source is a woman aged 55-69 years with Graves' hyperthyroidism. The sequenced sample consisted of blood. This chain links TRBV7-9 with TRBJ1-1; D is uncertain. Here the CDR3 DNA reads TGTGCCAGCAGCTCGATTAGGGCTTTAGGAACTGAAGCTTTCTTT. It yields the protein CASSSIRALGTEAFF.